This T cell receptor (beta chain) derives from a study of T cells after posttransplantation cyclophosphamide. Regarding the study as a whole: TRB clonality was highly associated with recipient CMV seropositivity and reactivation. Donor-recipient repertoire similarity was low at 1-2 months, rising over year one. Skin or GI-infiltrating T cells shared few TRB sequences with blood.

This clone came up many times. Its specificity is unknown. A marrow graft followed busulfan-fludarabine conditioning, with cyclophosphamide on days +3 and +4. The repertoire was sequenced with immunoSEQ multiplex PCR; TCRdb's copy has only in-frame clones and lacks some. The sample yields approximately 25,000 clones, without any singletons. This CDR3 region has 14 residues. Losses at the gene ends were 3 bases for V and 0 bases for J; bases not matched to a gene: 0. Germline values: CDR1 SGDLS, CDR2 YYNGEE. The rearrangement joins TRBV9 to TRBJ2-1; TRBD2 aligns across 7 bases. This receptor was obtained from a male patient aged 18 to 35 who received an allogeneic stem cell transplant from a related donor, was CMV-positive, and had no GVHD. Some of these T cells may belong to the graft donor. This sample comprised PBMCs, obtained after allogeneic stem cell transplant with posttransplant cyclophosphamide. This chain's CDR3 is CASSGGGSYNEQFF. For the CDR3, the DNA is TGTGCCAGCAGCGGCGGGGGCTCCTACAATGAGCAGTTCTTC.